The clone carrying this T cell receptor beta chain has at least ten counts. What it binds is not known. A junction end diverges from the germline sequence, so it may reflect a read error. This sample is part of a study of early T cells in non-severe SARS-CoV-2 infection. The wider study: RNA in bulk from unsorted whole blood was sequenced, and chains were unpaired. Study outcomes and limitations: Matching against VDJdb likely underestimated virus-specific expansions, favoring anti-spike CD8.

In the library, individual cDNA molecules carried attached unique molecular identifiers. TCRdb reprocessed the 5' RACE reads with MiXCR, giving one entry per CDR3 protein. The sample lists some 120,000 distinct CDR3 sequences, under 15% occurring once. This receptor was taken from an adult who was a healthcare worker with PCR-confirmed SARS-CoV-2 infection or an uninfected control (not recorded which). Sequenced input: whole blood.

The CDR3 DNA follows: TGTGCCATCAGGGAGTACACTGAAGCTTTCTTT. Amino acid sequence: CAIREYTEAFF. The chain uses TRBV10-3 and TRBJ1-1; D not certain. CDR1 is ENHRY and CDR2 is SYGVKD in the germline V gene. There are 11 residues in the CDR3.